The 23 T cell receptor beta chains below all came from one sample that was sequenced in a study of blood T cell repertoires in COVID-19. Here immunoSEQ multiplex PCR was the method, and the copy in TCRdb shows in-frame clones only, minus some. The sample yields about 51,000 clones, about 86% seen once. What was sequenced was peripheral blood. These receptors all stem from a man older than 75 with active COVID-19.

The V gene is TRBV9, the J gene TRBJ2-2; 7 bases map to TRBD1. This CDR3 contains 19 residues. Trimming took 0 bases from V and 1 from J; bases not matched to a gene: 12. Germline V CDR1 and CDR2: SGDLS, YYNGEE. The CDR3 loop reads CASSVGRGRARLNTGELFF. CDR3 DNA sequence: TGTGCCAGCAGCGTAGGAAGGGGGCGGGCAAGGTTGAACACCGGGGAGCTGTTTTTT.

The chain recombines TRBV4-3 with TRBJ2-5; TRBD2 might be the D (6 bases). Germline values: CDR1 LGHNA, CDR2 YSLEER. The V gene lost 0 bases and the J gene lost 9 bases, with 14 bases spanning the gap. The CDR3 is 14 residues long. CDR3 amino acids: CASSQDRRPGAQYF. As DNA, the CDR3 is TGCGCCAGCAGCCAAGACAGACGGCCGGGGGCCCAGTACTTC.

This chain connects TRBV7-2 to TRBJ1-4, with a weak D call TRBD1 (6 bases). Trimming pared 6 bases from V and 8 bases from J, leaving 13 bases between. CDR3 size: 13 residues. The germline V gene encodes CDR1 SGHTA and CDR2 FQGNSA. This chain's CDR3 is CASRPQGREKLFF. In DNA, the CDR3 is TGTGCCAGCAGGCCCCAGGGGCGGGAAAAACTGTTTTTT.

The rearrangement joins TRBV4-3 to TRBJ2-1; weak D call: TRBD2 (5 bases). Per the germline V gene, CDR1 is LGHNA and CDR2 is YSLEER. CDR3 length: 15 amino acids. V lost 2 bases and J lost 4, with 12 bases in between. The CDR3: CASSQTRTGYNEQFF. The DNA for the CDR3 is TGCGCCAGCAGCCAAACCCGGACTGGGTACAATGAGCAGTTCTTC.

The V gene is TRBV24-1, the J gene TRBJ2-3, with D hard to call. The CDR3 loop spans 12 amino acids. The V gene lost 1 base and the J gene lost 6 bases, with 4 bases spanning the gap. Germline loops: CDR1 KGHDR, CDR2 SFDVKD. The CDR3, as DNA: TGTGCCACCAGTGATTTTTCGGATACGCAGTATTTT. Translating gives CATSDFSDTQYF.

This rearrangement joins TRBV20-1 to TRBJ2-1; D gene uncertain. V was cut by 3 bases and J by 6 bases, with 9 bases left in between. The CDR3 runs to 12 residues. Germline loops: CDR1 DFQATT, CDR2 SNEGSKA (reference sequence). The CDR3 DNA follows: TGCAGTGCTAGTTACTTCCTCAATGAGCAGTTCTTC. It translates to CSASYFLNEQFF.

The CDR3 spells CASSYSNRGVDTEAFF. The CDR3, as DNA: TGTGCCAGCAGTTACTCGAACCGGGGGGTTGACACTGAAGCTTTCTTT. The rearrangement joins TRBV6-5 to TRBJ1-1; D may be TRBD1 (5 bases). V lost 0 bases to trimming and J lost 3 bases, with 14 bases between them. CDR1 MNHEY and CDR2 SVGAGI come from the germline V gene. CDR3 length: 16 residues.

This rearrangement joins TRBV6-2 or TRBV6-3 to TRBJ2-7; 13 bases fit TRBD2. Germline V gives CDR1 MNHEY, CDR2 SVGEGT. V was clipped by 4 bases and J by 3 bases; unmatched bases: 12. The CDR3 loop spans 18 amino acids. The CDR3 is CASSSVGLAGEKNYEQYF. CDR3 in DNA: TGTGCCAGCAGTTCGGTCGGACTAGCGGGGGAGAAAAACTACGAGCAGTACTTC.

The genes are TRBV9 and TRBJ2-1; 11 bases agree with TRBD2. Germline CDR1 reads SGDLS; CDR2 reads YYNGEE. Germline trimming cut 0 bases from V and 4 bases from J; bases unmatched to any gene: 3. The CDR3 consists of 16 residues. The CDR3 coding sequence is TGTGCCAGCAGCGTAGTCGGGACTAGCGGATACAATGAGCAGTTCTTC. Protein: CASSVVGTSGYNEQFF.

The V call is TRBV7-9, the J call TRBJ2-5; perhaps TRBD1 as D (5 bases). The V gene's germline CDR1 is SEHNR and CDR2 FQNEAQ (reference sequence). The V gene lost 5 bases and the J gene lost 0 bases, with 7 bases spanning the gap. There are 13 residues in the CDR3. This CDR3 is CASSLRDQETQYF. The CDR3 DNA is TGTGCCAGCAGCCTCAGGGACCAAGAGACCCAGTACTTC.

This chain joins TRBV19 and TRBJ2-1; TRBD1 matches 8 bases. Per germline, CDR1 LNHDA and CDR2 SQIVND (reference sequence). This CDR3 region has 15 residues. The trim removed 4 bases at V and 4 bases at J, leaving 6 bases unmatched. The CDR3 loop reads CASSRSGGVYNEQFF. In nucleotides, the CDR3 is TGTGCCAGTAGTAGGTCAGGGGGCGTATACAATGAGCAGTTCTTC.

The rearrangement joins TRBV28 to TRBJ2-7, with D maybe TRBD1 (6 bases). Germline loops: CDR1 MDHEN, CDR2 SYDVKM. The V and J ends lost 6 bases and 8 bases respectively, with 20 bases between them. This CDR3 contains 14 residues. CDR3 amino acids: CASSPTDRKSQQYF. The CDR3 DNA is TGTGCCAGCAGCCCTACCGACAGGAAATCGCAGCAGTACTTC.

The V gene is TRBV5-1, the J gene TRBJ1-4; 10 nucleotides align to TRBD1. Germline trimming cut 4 bases from V and 5 bases from J; bases unmatched to any gene: 11. Germline V CDR1 and CDR2: SGHRS, YFSETQ. The length of the CDR3 is 17 residues. The CDR3 coding sequence is TGCGCCAGCAGCACAGAGGACAGGGGGTATAGGAATGAAAAACTGTTTTTT. Residues: CASSTEDRGYRNEKLFF.

The rearrangement joins TRBV5-1 to TRBJ1-1; D perhaps matches TRBD1 (6 bases). Trimming pared 0 bases from V and 1 base from J, leaving 10 bases between. There are 15 residues in the CDR3. CDR1 and CDR2 from the germline V gene are SGHRS and YFSETQ. CDR3: CASSLAWGQNTEAFF. CDR3 DNA sequence: TGCGCCAGCAGCTTGGCATGGGGGCAGAACACTGAAGCTTTCTTT.

V and J are TRBV28 and TRBJ1-5, with D possibly matching TRBD1 (6 bases). V shed 6 bases and J shed 2 bases, with 14 bases lying between them. There are 15 residues in the CDR3. Germline V gene sequence: CDR1 MDHEN, CDR2 SYDVKM. This CDR3 reads CASRTETGGNQPQHF. The CDR3 bases are TGTGCCAGCAGGACCGAGACAGGCGGCAATCAGCCCCAGCATTTT.

The chain employs TRBV5-5 and TRBJ2-7, with 7 bases aligning to TRBD2. The CDR3 runs 14 residues. V shed 6 bases, J shed 4 bases, and the junction held 10 bases outside the gene matches. CDR1 is SGHKS and CDR2 is YYEKEE in the germline V gene (reference sequence). CDR3: CASMVGGSGYEQYF. Written as DNA, the CDR3 is TGTGCCAGCATGGTTGGCGGGAGTGGGTACGAGCAGTACTTC.

V gene TRBV9 combines with J gene TRBJ2-5; TRBD1 matches at 8 bases. Germline assignment: CDR1 SGDLS and CDR2 YYNGEE. This CDR3 has 14 residues. The V segment lost 4 bases and the J segment 4 bases; nucleotides outside the gene matches: 6. The CDR3 is CASSQDRGGETQYF. CDR3 nucleotides: TGTGCCAGCAGCCAAGACAGGGGTGGAGAGACCCAGTACTTC.

The V call is TRBV5-1, the J call TRBJ2-7; possibly TRBD2 for D (6 bases). This CDR3 comprises 13 residues. Germline CDR1 and CDR2: SGHRS and YFSETQ. With 2 bases removed from V and 4 bases from J, the gap between germline ends came to 10 bases. The CDR3 DNA reads as TGCGCCAGCAGCTTCTCCGGGAGTTACGAGCAGTACTTC. Amino acids: CASSFSGSYEQYF.

This chain joins TRBV27 and TRBJ2-4, with D possibly matching TRBD2 (6 bases). This CDR3 contains 13 residues. From germline, CDR1 is MNHEY and CDR2 SMNVEV (reference sequence). V gave up 5 bases and J gave up 8 bases, with 13 bases separating them. The CDR3 region is CASSDPPGDIQYF. Here the CDR3 DNA reads TGTGCCAGCAGTGACCCGCCGGGGGACATTCAGTACTTC.

The J gene is TRBJ1-5, the V gene TRBV7-2, with unresolved D. Germline V gives CDR1 SGHTA, CDR2 FQGNSA. Trimming shortened V by 2 bases and J by 0 bases, and 8 bases separated the two germline ends. The CDR3 runs to 15 residues. CDR3 in DNA: TGTGCCAGCAGCTTACGCACGGGTAGCAATCAGCCCCAGCATTTT. This codes for CASSLRTGSNQPQHF.

The rearrangement links TRBV7-2 to TRBJ1-3; tentatively, D is TRBD1 (5 bases). The CDR3 extends over 16 amino acids. The V gene lost 4 bases and the J gene lost 0 bases, with 13 bases spanning the gap. Germline CDR1 and CDR2: SGHTA and FQGNSA. The CDR3 is CASSSTGGLSGNTIYF. As DNA, the CDR3 is TGTGCCAGCAGCTCGACGGGGGGTCTCTCTGGAAACACCATATATTTT.

Here the CDR3 DNA reads TGTGCCACCAGCGTCCGGGACACTTACACCGGGGAGCTGTTTTTT. Residues: CATSVRDTYTGELFF. V and J are TRBV15 and TRBJ2-2, with a possible D match to TRBD1 (6 bases). This CDR3 is 15 amino acids long. The germline V and J ends were trimmed by 5 bases and 3 bases, with 13 bases remaining between them. Germline V gene data show CDR1 as LNHNV and CDR2 as YYDKDF (reference sequence).

The chain carries TRBV10-3 and TRBJ1-2; the match to TRBD1 covers 8 bases. CDR1 ENHRY and CDR2 SYGVKD come from the germline V gene. V lost 3 bases, J lost 2 bases, and 11 bases stayed unmatched. CDR3 length equals 17 residues. Written as DNA, the CDR3 is TGTGCCATCAGTGAAGGCCAGGGGGCCCCGCTAAACTATGGCTACACCTTC. Translation: CAISEGQGAPLNYGYTF.